The 26 T cell receptor beta chains reported below all come from one sample, sequenced in a study of cytomegalovirus exposure and HLA in healthy donors. It was with 60 Vbeta and 13 Jbeta primers that the PCR ran. TCRdb's copy holds only in-frame clones and misses some; the assay was immunoSEQ multiplex PCR. This repertoire shows 100,000 to 150,000 clones, 60% to 85% found once; its top ten account for roughly 3.1%. Source material: PBMCs. Receptor source: a man aged 25-45 years in good health and CMV-seronegative.

The chain joins TRBV7-8 to TRBJ2-7; weak D call: TRBD2 (6 bases). V lost 0 bases, J lost 2 bases, and 11 bases lay in between. This CDR3 has 15 amino acids. Germline assignment: CDR1 SGHVS and CDR2 FQNEAQ. The CDR3 DNA reads as TGTGCCAGCAGCTTAGCTAGCGGTTCCACCTACGAGCAGTACTTC. It specifies CASSLASGSTYEQYF.

The chain joins TRBV6-1 to TRBJ1-5; tentative D call: TRBD1 (5 bases). This CDR3 spans 17 amino acids. V was clipped by 1 base and J by 0 bases, with 13 bases between them. CDR1 is MNHNS, CDR2 SASEGT, per germline. In nucleotides, the CDR3 is TGTGCCAGCAGTGAAGGCAGGGTTGGACCTAGCAATCAGCCCCAGCATTTT. Protein product: CASSEGRVGPSNQPQHF.

The rearrangement links TRBV4-2 to TRBJ1-2; D not resolved. The V gene's germline CDR1 is LGHNA and CDR2 YNFKEQ. The CDR3 is 11 residues long. V was cut by 8 bases and J by 5 bases, with 9 bases left in between. Here the CDR3 DNA reads TGTGCCAGCGGGCCTCCTTATGGCTACACCTTC. This gives the protein CASGPPYGYTF.

The CDR3 coding sequence is TGTGCCAGCAGCTTGGGGGGCACTCGCAATCAGCCCCAGCATTTT. Translation: CASSLGGTRNQPQHF. The chain carries TRBV5-6 and TRBJ1-5; the D gene is possibly TRBD1 (5 bases). V lost 0 bases, J lost 2 bases, and 9 bases lay in between. There are 15 residues in the CDR3. From germline, CDR1 is SGHDT and CDR2 YYEEEE.

This chain uses TRBV19 with TRBJ1-3; weak D call: TRBD1 (6 bases). The CDR3 has 17 residues. Per the germline V gene, CDR1 is LNHDA and CDR2 is SQIVND (reference sequence). Trimming took 6 bases from V and 4 from J, leaving 22 bases between them. CDR3 residues: CASRTHPTGSSGNTIYF. The CDR3 DNA reads as TGTGCCAGTAGGACCCACCCGACAGGATCGTCGGGAAACACCATATATTTT.

CDR3 nucleotides: TGTGCCTCCCGTTCCTACAATGAGCAGTTCTTC. This encodes CASRSYNEQFF. The chain employs TRBV13 and TRBJ2-1; D call uncertain. V dropped 11 bases and J dropped 1 base, with 6 bases sitting between them. The germline CDR1 and CDR2 sequences are PRHDT and FYEKMQ (reference sequence). The CDR3 runs to 11 residues.

Only a few counts were recorded for this clone. V is TRBV6-4 and J is TRBJ2-3, with 10 bases that match TRBD1. Germline-derived CDR1 and CDR2 are MRHNA and SNTAGT. V was pared by 0 bases and J by 4 bases, with 1 base of the junction left unmatched. This CDR3 region has 15 residues. As DNA, the CDR3 is TGTGCCAGCAGTGACTCAGGACAGGGGGCAGATACGCAGTATTTT. Residues: CASSDSGQGADTQYF.

This clone turned up a few times. This chain uses TRBV10-1 with TRBJ1-5; 9 positions agree with TRBD1. The CDR3 has 13 amino acids. V was clipped by 6 bases and J by 4 bases; unmatched bases: 1. Germline V gene data show CDR1 as WNHNN and CDR2 as SYGVQD (reference sequence). CDR3 nucleotides: TGCGCCAGCAGCGGGACAGGGAATCAGCCCCAGCATTTT. Protein product: CASSGTGNQPQHF.

The rearrangement links TRBV6-1 to TRBJ1-4; 9 bases fit TRBD1. After removal of 4 bases from V and 8 bases from J, the junction contained 5 bases not matched to a gene. Germline CDR1 and CDR2: MNHNS and SASEGT. This CDR3 is 14 amino acids long. CDR3 DNA sequence: TGTGCCAGCAGTGGAGAGGACAGGGGCGAAAAACTGTTTTTT. Residues: CASSGEDRGEKLFF.

This sequence joins TRBV5-1 and TRBJ1-6; D gene unclear. V was trimmed by 4 bases and J by 9 bases, leaving 8 bases between them. The CDR3 sequence is 12 residues long. Germline loops: CDR1 SGHRS, CDR2 YFSETQ. The CDR3 DNA is TGCGCCAGCAGCCCCGACTTTTCACCCCTCCACTTT. It yields the protein CASSPDFSPLHF.

The V gene is TRBV30, the J gene TRBJ1-3; D is unclear. CDR1 and CDR2 from the germline V gene are GTSNPN and SVGIG (reference sequence). V lost 3 bases and J 7 bases, leaving 10 bases between the germline ends. The CDR3 loop spans 12 amino acids. In DNA, the CDR3 is TGTGCCTGGAGCAGTGGTCAGAACACCATATATTTT. This translates into CAWSSGQNTIYF.

The chain is built from TRBV2 and TRBJ1-4, with 7 bases matching TRBD1. CDR3 length: 12 residues. Germline trimming cut 8 bases from V and 8 bases from J; bases unmatched to any gene: 5. From germline, CDR1 is SNHLY and CDR2 FYNNEI. CDR3 DNA: TGTGCCAGCGGGGACAGTGGGGAAAAACTGTTTTTT. Translating it yields CASGDSGEKLFF.

The J gene is TRBJ2-5, the V gene TRBV11-3; no clear D. Germline V gives CDR1 SGHNT, CDR2 YENEEA. This CDR3 has 13 residues. Trimming took off 0 bases at V and 5 bases at J, with 7 bases between the two ends. The CDR3 region has the DNA TGTGCCAGCAGCTTAGATGGTGGCGAGACCCAGTACTTC. It specifies CASSLDGGETQYF. The full variable domain, its missing parts supplied by reference TRBV11-3 and TRBJ2-5, is EAGVVQSPRYKIIEKKQPVAFWCNPISGHNTLYWYLQNLGQGPELLIRYENEEAVDDSQLPKDRFSAERLKGVDSTLKIQPAELGDSAVYLCASSLDGGETQYFGPGTRLLVL.

The chain uses TRBV7-9 and TRBJ1-4; D possibly corresponds to TRBD1 (5 bases). V lost 4 bases, J lost 5 bases, and 11 bases lay in between. This CDR3 contains 14 residues. CDR1 and CDR2 from the germline V gene are SEHNR and FQNEAQ (reference sequence). In DNA, the CDR3 is TGTGCCAGCAGCTCGTCGGGGGGGAATGAAAAACTGTTTTTT. This sequence encodes CASSSSGGNEKLFF.

The DNA for the CDR3 is TGTGCCAGCAGGGAATCGGGACAGAACTATGGCTACACCTTC. Amino acids: CASRESGQNYGYTF. The chain couples TRBV5-4 to TRBJ1-2; the match to TRBD1 covers 7 bases. Unmatched junction bases numbered 6, after V lost 5 bases and J lost 2 bases. The CDR3 contains 14 residues. Germline V gives CDR1 SGHNT, CDR2 YYREEE (reference sequence).

The genes are TRBV18 and TRBJ2-1; 7 nucleotides align to TRBD2. CDR1 and CDR2 from the germline V gene are KGHSH and LQKENI. Unmatched junction bases numbered 2, after V lost 6 bases and J lost 6 bases. The CDR3 loop spans 12 amino acids. CDR3: CASSPGGNEQFF. Here the CDR3 DNA reads TGTGCCAGCTCCCCGGGGGGCAATGAGCAGTTCTTC.

This sequence joins TRBV2 and TRBJ1-1, with D possibly being TRBD1 (6 bases). V was pared by 4 bases and J by 0 bases, with 9 bases between. The CDR3 runs 14 residues. Germline V gene lookup returns CDR1 SNHLY and CDR2 FYNNEI. CDR3 nucleotides: TGTGCCAGCAGTGGAGGACAGCTGAACACTGAAGCTTTCTTT. Translation gives CASSGGQLNTEAFF. The full variable domain, rest sourced from reference TRBV2 and TRBJ1-1, is EPEVTQTPSHQVTQMGQEVILRCVPISNHLYFYWYRQILGQKVEFLVSFYNNEISEKSEIFDDQFSVERPDGSNFTLKIRSTKLEDSAMYFCASSGGQLNTEAFFGQGTRLTVV.

The V gene is TRBV27, the J gene TRBJ1-5, with D perhaps matching TRBD1 (5 bases). Germline lookup yields CDR1 MNHEY and CDR2 SMNVEV (reference sequence). CDR3 length: 14 residues. V lost 5 bases and J 9 bases, leaving 17 bases between the germline ends. CDR3 residues: CASSPRTGTPPQHF. CDR3 nucleotides: TGTGCCAGCAGTCCCCGGACGGGGACTCCGCCCCAGCATTTT.

This chain connects TRBV5-1 to TRBJ1-1; weak D call: TRBD1 (5 bases). The CDR3 sequence is 15 residues long. V lost 0 bases, J lost 4 bases, and 13 bases lay in between. Per the germline V gene, CDR1 is SGHRS and CDR2 is YFSETQ. CDR3 DNA sequence: TGCGCCAGCAGCTTGGGGCTGGGAGGGGCCACTGAAGCTTTCTTT. Its translation is CASSLGLGGATEAFF.

The V call is TRBV6-5, the J call TRBJ1-2, with TRBD1 matching over 8 bases. With V trimmed by 4 bases and J by 1 base, 8 bases remained unmatched. Per germline, CDR1 MNHEY and CDR2 SVGAGI. The CDR3 is 16 residues long. For the CDR3, the DNA is TGTGCCAGCAGTTTCTTACCGGGACAGGTTAACTATGGCTACACCTTC. This encodes CASSFLPGQVNYGYTF.

V gene TRBV11-2 combines with J gene TRBJ1-1, with a tentative D call TRBD1 (5 bases). Germline CDR1 SGHAT, CDR2 FQNNGV. The CDR3 spans 15 residues. V lost 1 base and J 4 bases, leaving 13 bases between the germline ends. The CDR3 reads CASSLAGGLATEAFF. The CDR3 DNA sequence: TGTGCCAGCAGCTTAGCGGGGGGTCTAGCCACTGAAGCTTTCTTT.

The V and J genes are TRBV4-2 and TRBJ2-5; 8 bases agree with TRBD2. The J call is uncertain, as TRBJ2-7 better fits the DNA end. The CDR3 is 14 residues long. Per the germline V gene, CDR1 is LGHNA and CDR2 is YNFKEQ. In DNA form, the CDR3 reads TGTGCCAGCAGCTCACGACTAGCGTCCTACGAGCAGTACTTC. Its translation is CASSSRLASYEQYF.

The rearrangement joins TRBV7-2 to TRBJ2-7; tentatively, D is TRBD2 (5 bases). Germline V CDR1 and CDR2: SGHTA, FQGNSA. This CDR3 region has 15 residues. Trimming took off 1 base at V and 2 bases at J, with 12 bases between the two ends. DNA for the CDR3: TGTGCCAGCAGCTTAGGGACTTATCTTACCTACGAGCAGTACTTC. As protein: CASSLGTYLTYEQYF.

This clone was found once. The V and J genes are TRBV5-1 and TRBJ1-1; 8 bases agree with TRBD1. CDR3 length equals 14 residues. Per the germline V gene, CDR1 is SGHRS and CDR2 is YFSETQ. V trimming: 4 bases; J trimming: 5 bases; junction bases outside the gene matches: 7. CDR3 residues: CASSRDRGGTEAFF. The CDR3 DNA reads as TGCGCCAGCAGCCGAGACAGGGGAGGAACTGAAGCTTTCTTT.

A few counts support this clone. The chain couples TRBV7-3 to TRBJ2-1, with a tentative D call TRBD2 (5 bases). CDR3 length: 14 amino acids. V was shortened by 3 bases and J by 5 bases, with 11 bases between the two germline ends. Germline lookup yields CDR1 SGHTA and CDR2 FQGTGA. As DNA, the CDR3 is TGTGCCAGCAGCTTTCGATCGGGAAACAATGAGCAGTTCTTC. Its protein product is CASSFRSGNNEQFF.

This chain joins TRBV27 and TRBJ2-3; 8 bases are a match to TRBD2. The CDR3 has 15 residues. V shed 3 bases and J 6 bases; nucleotides not matched to a gene: 8. CDR1 and CDR2 (germline): MNHEY, SMNVEV (reference sequence). CDR3 sequence reads: CASSFARGGRDTQYF. In nucleotides, the CDR3 is TGTGCCAGCAGTTTCGCCCGGGGGGGGAGGGATACGCAGTATTTT.